This TCR beta chain was captured by sequencing in a study of blood T cells in healthy people across ages. Points from the study as a whole: One million T cells yielded diversity estimates that were considered underestimates.

Points on this clonotype: Its antigen is still unknown.

Individuals who donated were healthy Caucasians from Russia aged about 6 to 90. RNA extraction gave at least 5.5 micrograms of total RNA per sample. Primers used in a second PCR of about 7 to 12 cycles were a sample-barcoded 5' primer and a J-beta primer mix. Each CDR3 protein gets one entry after TCRdb re-called the 5' RACE reads with MiXCR. The sample lists 1.5 million to 2 million distinct CDR3 sequences, around 48% occurring once. From germline, CDR1 is SGHTA and CDR2 FQGNSA. This CDR3 comprises 13 residues. Trimming took 2 bases from V and 5 from J, leaving 9 bases between them. The chain carries TRBV7-2 and TRBJ2-5; D unresolved. The sequence was collected from a middle-aged woman in good health. Material for sequencing was blood. The DNA for the CDR3 is TGTGCCAGCAGCTTATTCCTCCCCGAGACCCAGTACTTC. It specifies CASSLFLPETQYF.